The TCR beta chain under discussion was sequenced for a study of T cells in localized non-small cell lung cancer. Clones were read by immunoSEQ multiplex PCR, and TCRdb kept only the in-frame ones, dropping some. The sample records 20,000 or so clones, about 83% being singletons. This clone was found a few times. No antigen is known for it. The CDR3 length is 15 residues. Per the germline V gene, CDR1 is LNHDA and CDR2 is SQIVND (reference sequence). The V gene end was trimmed by 4 bases and the J gene end by 0 bases; junction bases not matched to a gene: 6. Whole-study results and caveats: Uninvolved adjacent lung showed the highest T cell clonality, exceeding tumor. Higher blood T cell density went with longer overall survival.

The clonotype originates from a man between 40 and 70 years old with stage I lung adenocarcinoma. J is TRBJ2-7 and V is TRBV19, with TRBD1 matching 7 bases. Sequencing used peripheral blood, obtained before any cancer treatment. The CDR3 protein is CASSKPGQSSYEQYF. The CDR3 coding sequence is TGTGCCAGTAGTAAACCGGGACAGAGCTCCTACGAGCAGTACTTC. The full variable domain, rest sourced from reference TRBV19 and TRBJ2-7, is DGGITQSPKYLFRKEGQNVTLSCEQNLNHDAMYWYRQDPGQGLRLIYYSQIVNDFQKGDIAEGYSVSREKKESFPLTVTSAQKNPTAFYLCASSKPGQSSYEQYFGPGTRLTVT.